This T cell receptor (beta chain) emerged from a study of cytomegalovirus exposure and HLA in healthy donors. Looked up from germline, CDR1 is SGDLS and CDR2 is YYNGEE. The CDR3 consists of 15 residues. V shed 0 bases, J shed 7 bases, and the junction held 3 bases outside the gene matches. On this clone: Antigen unknown.

Study-level results: A later analysis reportedly identified an Asian-associated ancestry cluster as carrying fewer N-insertions than the 666-donor mean. As immune exposure information, only CMV serostatus was available. Near-uniform donor sequencing depth was presumed by presence/absence analyses.

A multiplex PCR was run with 60 Vbeta primers and 13 Jbeta primers. The protocol was immunoSEQ multiplex PCR, while the TCRdb copy is restricted to in-frame clones and leaves out a portion. The sample holds about 110,000 clones, under 80% seen once. The sequence came from a woman in her 50s in good health and CMV-seropositive. This sequence joins TRBV9 and TRBJ2-2; 10 bases line up with TRBD2. Sequenced input: PBMCs. The CDR3 protein is CASSVALAGYGELFF. The CDR3 DNA reads as TGTGCCAGCAGCGTAGCACTAGCGGGGTACGGGGAGCTGTTTTTT.